A selection of T cell receptor beta chains follows, all from one sample in a study of Ad26.COV2.S vaccination and SARS-CoV-2 variants. The data were produced by immunoSEQ multiplex PCR, yet TCRdb's version contains in-frame clones alone and is incomplete. The table includes a few hundred thousand clones, more than 75% detected once. The specimen comprised peripheral blood, sampled in a trial of Ad26.COV2.S vaccine versus placebo. These receptors all come from a person between 18 and 65 years old who received the Ad26.COV2.S COVID-19 vaccine or a placebo. Each CDR3 is given with its conserved first and last residue. Each record gives: V gene, CDR3 length, CDR3 protein.

v_gene: TRBV30; len: 13; CDR3aa: CAWTQDRVTEAFF
v_gene: TRBV5-1; len: 15; CDR3aa: CASSSTGTGVEPQHF
v_gene: TRBV4-1; len: 15; CDR3aa: CASSQDSRLNTEAFF
v_gene: TRBV4-2; len: 14; CDR3aa: CASSQGKSTDTQYF
v_gene: TRBV4-3; len: 15; CDR3aa: CASSQEQHLNNEQFF
v_gene: TRBV5-6; len: 13; CDR3aa: CASSLAAAYEQYF
v_gene: TRBV30; len: 14; CDR3aa: CAWNHGAGTDGYTF
v_gene: TRBV13; len: 18; CDR3aa: CASSSKVERGGNTGELFF
v_gene: TRBV6-6; len: 14; CDR3aa: CASSSHATNEKLFF
v_gene: TRBV4-2; len: 14; CDR3aa: CASSQVPSNYGYTF
v_gene: TRBV18; len: 15; CDR3aa: CASSPGGYMNTEAFF
v_gene: TRBV7-7; len: 15; CDR3aa: CASSPGQGSEDTQYF
v_gene: TRBV27; len: 16; CDR3aa: CASSFRSLAFTDTQYF
v_gene: TRBV5-5; len: 13; CDR3aa: CASSLVSDTEAFF
v_gene: TRBV18; len: 18; CDR3aa: CASSRTGGGEIGNQPQHF
v_gene: TRBV27; len: 18; CDR3aa: CASSLGSPGQGITDTQYF
v_gene: TRBV6-1; len: 12; CDR3aa: CASIRMNTEAFF
v_gene: TRBV4-1; len: 15; CDR3aa: CASSPRGQLGDIQYF
v_gene: TRBV15; len: 14; CDR3aa: CATRRTGTNYEQYF
v_gene: TRBV9; len: 16; CDR3aa: CASSVGERGGENIQYF
v_gene: TRBV11-3; len: 18; CDR3aa: CASSPYVGWAQMDYGYTF
v_gene: TRBV14; len: 15; CDR3aa: CASSQEWGLGAEAFF
v_gene: TRBV6-5; len: 13; CDR3aa: CASSSGQNYGYTF
v_gene: TRBV7-7; len: 15; CDR3aa: CASSLNVGSTYEQYF
v_gene: TRBV6-5; len: 15; CDR3aa: CASSPGTVIYNEQFF
v_gene: TRBV5-1; len: 15; CDR3aa: CASSRIGTDTYEQYF
v_gene: TRBV7-2; len: 13; CDR3aa: CASSFYAGQGYTF
v_gene: TRBV29-1; len: 13; CDR3aa: CSVDRGPDYGYTF
v_gene: TRBV6-6; len: 11; CDR3aa: CASSYGTEAFF
v_gene: TRBV7-6; len: 15; CDR3aa: CASSPPHQRTKTQYF
v_gene: TRBV7-2; len: 15; CDR3aa: CASSRTGTENYGYTF
v_gene: TRBV7-9; len: 16; CDR3aa: CASSLGLAGYTDTQYF
v_gene: TRBV5-1; len: 14; CDR3aa: CASSILGGRETQYF
v_gene: TRBV7-2; len: 17; CDR3aa: CASSLQRGQGGNTEAFF
v_gene: TRBV5-4; len: 14; CDR3aa: CASSLNTDSYEQYF
v_gene: TRBV9; len: 14; CDR3aa: CASSSREGNYGYTF
v_gene: TRBV5-1; len: 13; CDR3aa: CASSVSIQETQYF
v_gene: TRBV10-3; len: 13; CDR3aa: CAISDRESGEQYF
v_gene: TRBV20-1; len: 9; CDR3aa: CRDDQPQHF
v_gene: TRBV5-1; len: 17; CDR3aa: CASSLAAGSGRGTEAFF
v_gene: TRBV10-2; len: 16; CDR3aa: CASSVMSSGPVDEQYF
v_gene: TRBV7-6; len: 17; CDR3aa: CASSNDRDASSGNTIYF
v_gene: TRBV5-4; len: 11; CDR3aa: CASSLGLGYTF
v_gene: TRBV5-1; len: 16; CDR3aa: CASSKQGAVTNEKLFF
v_gene: TRBV5-5; len: 15; CDR3aa: CASSWQGASNQPQHF
v_gene: TRBV4-3; len: 15; CDR3aa: CASSRGGGPTDTQYF
v_gene: TRBV5-8; len: 15; CDR3aa: CASSSPWDGTYGYTF
v_gene: TRBV5-6; len: 15; CDR3aa: CASSLGLQDFSPLHF
v_gene: TRBV18; len: 15; CDR3aa: CASSQTRTSGNTIYF
v_gene: TRBV9; len: 15; CDR3aa: CASSVSSGGPYQQYF
v_gene: TRBV4-3; len: 14; CDR3aa: CASSQSWRNQPQHF
v_gene: TRBV7-9; len: 14; CDR3aa: CASSGPPADYEQYF
v_gene: TRBV5-8; len: 16; CDR3aa: CASSLSSGGLEDTQYF
v_gene: TRBV30; len: 14; CDR3aa: CAWSVRSPNEKLFF
v_gene: TRBV4-1; len: 15; CDR3aa: CASSQVSQMNTEAFF